The 16 T cell receptor beta chains below come from one sample, sequenced in a study of blood T cells in healthy people across ages. Through a sample-barcoded 5' primer and a J-beta primer mix, a second PCR was run for 7 to 11 cycles. TCRdb re-analysed the 5' RACE reads in MiXCR, keeping a single row per CDR3 protein. The table lists roughly 1.4 million distinct CDR3 sequences, approximately 59% of them singletons. Sequences were obtained from blood. These receptors originate from a man between 18 and 35 years old in good health.

This chain joins TRBV4-1 and TRBJ2-4; D is undetermined. With 0 bases removed from V and 13 bases from J, the gap between germline ends came to 16 bases. The V gene's germline CDR1 is MGHRA and CDR2 YSYEKL. The CDR3 extends over 14 amino acids. The CDR3 sequence is CASSQDRYFLEQYF. CDR3 coding DNA: TGCGCCAGCAGCCAAGATAGGTACTTCCTGGAGCAGTACTTC.

The rearrangement uses TRBV12-3 or TRBV12-4 and TRBJ1-5; TRBD1 is a possible D gene (5 bases). Trimming took 10 bases from V and 0 from J, leaving 7 bases between them. The CDR3 runs to 12 residues. The chain's CDR3 is CATQVSNQPQHF. The DNA for the CDR3 is TGTGCCACACAGGTTAGCAATCAGCCCCAGCATTTT.

This clonotype was seen more than once but under ten times. V and J are TRBV29-1 and TRBJ2-7, with D perhaps matching TRBD1 (5 bases). CDR1 SQVTM and CDR2 ANQGSEA come from the germline V gene. The CDR3 consists of 14 residues. Trimming pared 4 bases from V and 1 base from J, leaving 14 bases between. The CDR3 nucleotides are TGCAGCGTTGTCCCTCAGACAGAATCCTACGAGCAGTACTTC. It is translated as CSVVPQTESYEQYF.

There are a few counts of this clonotype. This sequence joins TRBV12-3 or TRBV12-4 and TRBJ2-1; no reliable D call. V was shortened by 6 bases and J by 5 bases, with 8 bases between the two germline ends. There are 12 residues in the CDR3. CDR3 nucleotides: TGTGCCAGCAGCCACCCTAACAATGAGCAGTTCTTC. Its protein is CASSHPNNEQFF.

The rearrangement links TRBV20-1 to TRBJ1-3; D is undetermined. CDR1 and CDR2 (germline): DFQATT, SNEGSKA (reference sequence). The CDR3 runs to 14 residues. With 3 bases removed from V and 0 bases from J, the gap between germline ends came to 9 bases. The CDR3 coding sequence is TGCAGTGCTAGGCGGTTAAGCTCTGGAAACACCATATATTTT. Translation: CSARRLSSGNTIYF.

The chain employs TRBV29-1 and TRBJ1-1, with D possibly TRBD1 on 5 matching bases. The CDR3 length is 11 residues. Germline V gene data show CDR1 as SQVTM and CDR2 as ANQGSEA. The CDR3 DNA is TGCTCCGGGGACGTGAACACTGAAGCTTTCTTT. It yields the protein CSGDVNTEAFF.

The chain carries TRBV5-5 and TRBJ2-5; 8 nucleotides line up with TRBD1. CDR3 length equals 16 residues. Germline V gene data show CDR1 as SGHKS and CDR2 as YYEKEE (reference sequence). Unmatched junction bases numbered 8, after V lost 1 base and J lost 3 bases. The CDR3 sequence is CASSLSFDRGEETQYF. The CDR3 nucleotides read TGTGCCAGCAGCTTGTCGTTTGACAGGGGAGAAGAGACCCAGTACTTC.

The chain has TRBV29-1 and TRBJ2-1, with D unresolved. Trimming cost V 0 bases and J 4 bases, with 10 bases left between them. Germline-derived CDR1 and CDR2 are SQVTM and ANQGSEA. The CDR3 is made up of 14 amino acids. CDR3 sequence (DNA): TGCAGCGTTGAAGAGATGGCGGCTTACAATGAGCAGTTCTTC. Its protein is CSVEEMAAYNEQFF.

The rearrangement links TRBV29-1 to TRBJ1-1, with no clear D. This CDR3 has 13 residues. Germline V CDR1 and CDR2: SQVTM, ANQGSEA. Trimming stripped 6 bases from V and 3 bases from J, with 14 bases between. For the CDR3, the DNA is TGCAGCGTGCCCGGGTTGTGGGACACTGAAGCTTTCTTT. The encoded protein is CSVPGLWDTEAFF.

The rearrangement uses TRBV4-3 and TRBJ2-5; D possibly corresponds to TRBD2 (5 bases). The DNA matches TRBJ2-7 better at its end, which makes the J call doubtful. The CDR3 loop spans 14 amino acids. Germline V gene data show CDR1 as LGHNA and CDR2 as YSLEER. The CDR3 DNA reads as TGCGCCAGCAGCCAAGGCCCGACGGGGTACGAGCAGTACTTC. Protein: CASSQGPTGYEQYF.

This clonotype was counted a few times. This chain joins TRBV12-3 or TRBV12-4 and TRBJ1-2; 9 bases line up with TRBD1. Trimming cost V 7 bases and J 4 bases; bases outside gene matches: 7. The CDR3 has 14 amino acids. The DNA for the CDR3 is TGTGCCAGCACCTGGACAGGGGCAGGCTATGGCTACACCTTC. Translated: CASTWTGAGYGYTF.

The table lists this clonotype with a few counts. The V gene is TRBV3-1, the J gene TRBJ2-4; D may correspond to TRBD1 or TRBD2 (5 bases each). With the DNA end fitting TRBJ2-5 better, the J assignment may be wrong. This CDR3 is 15 amino acids long. Germline assignment: CDR1 LGHDT and CDR2 YNNKEL (reference sequence). The CDR3, as DNA: TGTGCCAGCAGCCAGGATTGGGGGAACCGGGAGACCCAGTACTTC. Translation gives CASSQDWGNRETQYF.

CDR3 DNA sequence: TGCGCCAGCAGACCTCTAGCGGGAGTTTCCTACAATGAGCAGTTCTTC. Translation: CASRPLAGVSYNEQFF. The chain couples TRBV4-1 to TRBJ2-1, with 10 bases that match TRBD2. Losses at the gene ends were 6 bases for V and 1 base for J; bases not matched to a gene: 6. The CDR3 loop spans 16 amino acids. Germline-derived CDR1 and CDR2 are MGHRA and YSYEKL.

This clonotype showed up just once. The V call is TRBV20-1, the J call TRBJ2-5; TRBD2 agrees at 11 bases. V lost 3 bases to trimming and J lost 11 bases; unmatched junction nucleotides: 17. Germline V gives CDR1 DFQATT, CDR2 SNEGSKA (reference sequence). The CDR3 spans 16 residues. The CDR3 loop reads CSASSVPPLAGDEQYF. CDR3 sequence (DNA): TGCAGTGCTAGTTCTGTCCCCCCACTAGCGGGAGATGAGCAGTACTTC.

This clonotype was recorded once. The chain joins TRBV20-1 to TRBJ2-7; TRBD2 matches at 7 bases. The germline V gene encodes CDR1 DFQATT and CDR2 SNEGSKA (reference sequence). This CDR3 is built from 15 residues. V shed 6 bases and J 1 base; nucleotides not matched to a gene: 12. CDR3 sequence (DNA): TGCAGTGCCCTCGTCCCCAGCGGGGTGTCCTACGAGCAGTACTTC. Its translation is CSALVPSGVSYEQYF.

The rearrangement links TRBV29-1 to TRBJ1-4; 9 positions agree with TRBD1. V shed 7 bases, J shed 8 bases, and the junction held 8 bases outside the gene matches. The CDR3 has 13 residues. Germline CDR1 reads SQVTM; CDR2 reads ANQGSEA. CDR3 amino acids: CSALGTGREKLFF. CDR3 DNA sequence: TGCAGCGCCCTTGGGACAGGGAGAGAAAAACTGTTTTTT.